The 10 T cell receptor beta chains listed next were all sequenced from one sample in a study of preoperative IRX-2 immunotherapy in early breast cancer. TCRdb's table, derived via immunoSEQ multiplex PCR, lists solely in-frame clones and lacks some. Among roughly 34,000 clones, just under 90% were seen once, and the ten largest hold about 1.6%. Stated treatment: preoperative locoregional IRX-2 cytokine immunotherapy. Specimen: tumor tissue, collected after IRX-2 immunotherapy. All receptors come from a human donor with breast cancer.

This sequence joins TRBV28 and TRBJ1-2; 8 bases are shared with TRBD1. CDR1 and CDR2 from the germline V gene are MDHEN and SYDVKM. Germline trimming cut 2 bases from V and 9 bases from J; bases unmatched to any gene: 2. The CDR3 totals 12 residues. As DNA, the CDR3 is TGTGCCAGCAGTTTACGGACAGGGAGCTACACCTTC. Its translation is CASSLRTGSYTF.

The rearrangement uses TRBV6-8 and TRBJ1-5; D is ambiguous. This CDR3 spans 14 amino acids. Trimming took 5 bases from V and 0 from J, leaving 8 bases between them. The germline gives CDR1 MNHGY, CDR2 SAAAGT. Here the CDR3 reads CASSLSVSNQPQHF. The CDR3 DNA follows: TGTGCCAGCAGTCTGTCCGTTAGCAATCAGCCCCAGCATTTT.

This sequence joins TRBV29-1 and TRBJ1-3; perhaps TRBD1 as D (5 bases). This CDR3 region has 14 residues. V was clipped by 2 bases and J by 0 bases, with 8 bases between them. Germline V lookup: CDR1 SQVTM, CDR2 ANQGSEA. Written as DNA, the CDR3 is TGCAGCGTTGAAACGGGGGTCTCTGGAAACACCATATATTTT. This translates into CSVETGVSGNTIYF. Full variable domain (outside the CDR3, taken from reference TRBV29-1 and TRBJ1-3): SAVISQKPSRDICQRGTSLTIQCQVDSQVTMMFWYRQQPGQSLTLIATANQGSEATYESGFVIDKFPISRPNLTFSTLTVSNMSPEDSSIYLCSVETGVSGNTIYFGEGSWLTVV.

The rearrangement joins TRBV19 to TRBJ2-1, with 7 bases matching TRBD1. Per the germline V gene, CDR1 is LNHDA and CDR2 is SQIVND (reference sequence). Trimming took 7 bases from V and 12 from J; bases not matched to a gene: 15. The CDR3 consists of 14 residues. In DNA, the CDR3 is TGTGCCAGTAAGGGGACAGCCAACAATGGGGGGCAGTTCTTC. Translating gives CASKGTANNGGQFF.

The rearrangement links TRBV4-1 to TRBJ1-4; TRBD1 agrees at 8 bases. CDR3 length equals 16 residues. V was clipped by 2 bases and J by 7 bases; unmatched bases: 9. Germline CDR1 MGHRA, CDR2 YSYEKL. The CDR3 reads CASSQTLAGGGEKLFF. The CDR3 bases are TGCGCCAGCAGCCAAACCCTGGCAGGGGGCGGTGAAAAACTGTTTTTT.

This clone was seen just once. The CDR3 nucleotides are TGTGCCAGCTATAGGGGGCTCGCCGGGGAGCTGTTTTTT. Amino acids: CASYRGLAGELFF. The rearrangement joins TRBV22-1 to TRBJ2-2; TRBD1 reflects the table's D call only, with no check against the DNA. TRBV22-1 is recorded as a pseudogene. The CDR3 runs 13 residues.

V gene TRBV5-1 combines with J gene TRBJ1-2; TRBD1 is a possible D gene (5 bases). V was pared by 1 base and J by 0 bases, with 10 bases between. This CDR3 is 15 amino acids long. Germline V lookup: CDR1 SGHRS, CDR2 YFSETQ. The CDR3 spells CASSLTGGANYGYTF. The CDR3 region has the DNA TGCGCCAGCAGCTTGACGGGGGGAGCTAACTATGGCTACACCTTC.

CDR3 sequence: CASTKGILTDTQYF. The CDR3 DNA reads as TGCGCCAGCACCAAGGGGATTCTCACAGATACGCAGTATTTT. The chain recombines TRBV23-1 with TRBJ2-3; D is possibly TRBD1 (5 bases). TRBV23-1 is an ORF, with its function uncertain. V lost 7 bases and J lost 2, with 13 bases in between. CDR3 length: 14 residues.

The V and J genes are TRBV6-8 and TRBJ1-1; no definite D call. This CDR3 region has 12 residues. Trimming pared 6 bases from V and 0 bases from J, leaving 5 bases between. Germline CDR1 reads MNHGY; CDR2 reads SAAAGT. DNA for the CDR3: TGTGCCAGCAGGATTTTGAACACTGAAGCTTTCTTT. Protein product: CASRILNTEAFF.

This clone has only a few counts. The genes are TRBV11-3 and TRBJ1-1; possible D gene TRBD1, 5 bases. The germline V gene encodes CDR1 SGHNT and CDR2 YENEEA. The CDR3 has 15 residues. V was pared by 5 bases and J by 1 base, with 14 bases between. CDR3 coding DNA: TGTGCCAGCAGCCTTCATGGGGCAGAGAACACTGAAGCTTTCTTT. It yields the protein CASSLHGAENTEAFF. Supplemented by reference TRBV11-3 and TRBJ1-1, the full variable domain reads EAGVVQSPRYKIIEKKQPVAFWCNPISGHNTLYWYLQNLGQGPELLIRYENEEAVDDSQLPKDRFSAERLKGVDSTLKIQPAELGDSAVYLCASSLHGAENTEAFFGQGTRLTVV.